These 9 T cell receptor beta chains were all obtained from the same sample, sequenced in a study of CD8 T cells in ankylosing spondylitis. General study points: Ankylosing spondylitis blood seemed to carry a telltale TCR beta motif made of several highly homologous variants.

These receptors are not linked to any known antigen. In TCRdb, the 5' RACE reads were re-called with MiXCR into one record per CDR3 protein. The sample shows about 800,000 distinct CDR3 sequences, about 10% of them seen only once. The sequencing sample was made of blood, either unsorted or a sorted T cell fraction (not recorded which). These receptors originate from a male donor with ankylosing spondylitis.

The CDR3 DNA reads as TGTGCCAGCAGGTCAGGGCAAGACGAAGAGACCCAGTACTTC. It codes for CASRSGQDEETQYF. The V and J genes are TRBV7-8 and TRBJ2-5; possibly TRBD1 for D (5 bases). The CDR3 totals 14 residues. Trimming removed 6 bases from V and 3 bases from J, with 14 bases in between. Germline values: CDR1 SGHVS, CDR2 FQNEAQ.

Points on this clonotype: Being one base from a much bigger clone, this may be a read error. This rearrangement joins TRBV7-9 to TRBJ1-1, with 8 bases aligning to TRBD1. Germline trimming cut 4 bases from V and 10 bases from J; bases unmatched to any gene: 5. Germline CDR1 and CDR2: SEHNR and FQNEAQ (reference sequence). This CDR3 has 12 amino acids. CDR3 protein: CASSSAGGGAFF. The CDR3 DNA reads as TGTGCCAGCAGCTCTGCAGGGGGCGGAGCTTTCTTT. The full variable domain, its missing parts supplied by reference TRBV7-9 and TRBJ1-1, is DTGVSQNPRHKITKRGQNVTFRCDPISEHNRLYWYRQTLGQGPEFLTYFQNEAQLEKSRLLSDRFSAERPKGSFSTLEIQRTEQGDSAMYLCASSSAGGGAFFGQGTRLTVV.

The V and J genes are TRBV6-5 and TRBJ2-2; no firm D call. The CDR3 sequence is 15 residues long. The V end lost 2 bases, the J end lost 2 bases, and 9 bases lay between the germline ends. Germline V gene lookup returns CDR1 MNHEY and CDR2 SVGAGI. Written as DNA, the CDR3 is TGTGCCAGCAGTTACGAGGCAGCTAACACCGGGGAGCTGTTTTTT. This sequence encodes CASSYEAANTGELFF.

This clonotype was seen more than once but under ten times. The chain combines TRBV7-9 with TRBJ2-1; maybe TRBD1 (6 bases). Germline CDR1 and CDR2: SEHNR and FQNEAQ (reference sequence). V was shortened by 5 bases and J by 4 bases, with 12 bases between the two germline ends. The CDR3 consists of 14 residues. CDR3 in DNA: TGTGCCAGCAGCACACGGACAGATTACAATGAGCAGTTCTTC. As protein: CASSTRTDYNEQFF. The whole variable domain, remainder taken from reference TRBV7-9 and TRBJ2-1, is DTGVSQNPRHKITKRGQNVTFRCDPISEHNRLYWYRQTLGQGPEFLTYFQNEAQLEKSRLLSDRFSAERPKGSFSTLEIQRTEQGDSAMYLCASSTRTDYNEQFFGPGTRLTVL.

The table lists this clonotype with many counts. The rearrangement uses TRBV29-1 and TRBJ2-3; 7 bases are a match to TRBD1. The CDR3 covers 17 residues. Looked up from germline, CDR1 is SQVTM and CDR2 is ANQGSEA. With V trimmed by 7 bases and J by 2 bases, 18 bases remained unmatched. As DNA, the CDR3 is TGCAGCGCCGTCCTTGTACGGGACAGCTTTTACACAGATACGCAGTATTTT. Protein: CSAVLVRDSFYTDTQYF.

The chain joins TRBV7-3 to TRBJ2-5; possibly TRBD2 for D (5 bases). V shed 2 bases and J shed 5 bases, with 12 bases lying between them. This CDR3 is 14 amino acids long. CDR1 is SGHTA, CDR2 FQGTGA, per germline. CDR3 nucleotide sequence: TGTGCCAGCAGCTTAGATCCCCGAGGGGAGACCCAGTACTTC. Encoded protein: CASSLDPRGETQYF.

The table lists this clonotype with a few counts. This chain links TRBV5-1 with TRBJ2-1; no clear D. Germline values: CDR1 SGHRS, CDR2 YFSETQ. V shed 4 bases and J shed 7 bases, with 15 bases lying between them. This CDR3 has 14 residues. The CDR3 region is CASSVENRVNEQFF. CDR3 DNA sequence: TGCGCCAGCAGCGTGGAAAATCGGGTAAATGAGCAGTTCTTC.

CDR3 region: CATKPGTGLATNEKLFF. Written as DNA, the CDR3 is TGTGCCACTAAACCCGGGACAGGGCTCGCAACTAATGAAAAACTGTTTTTT. The genes are TRBV19 and TRBJ1-4; TRBD1 aligns across 9 bases. V lost 10 bases and J lost 0; bases outside the gene matches: 12. The CDR3 sequence is 17 residues long. Germline V gene data show CDR1 as LNHDA and CDR2 as SQIVND (reference sequence).

The rearrangement links TRBV15 to TRBJ1-4; D is ambiguous. Trimming removed 5 bases at V and 3 bases at J, with 16 bases between. CDR1 and CDR2 (germline): LNHNV, YYDKDF (reference sequence). The CDR3 is 16 amino acids. The CDR3 coding sequence is TGTGCCACCAGCGGAGGAAGGGCGCAGGCTAATGAAAAACTGTTTTTT. Protein sequence: CATSGGRAQANEKLFF. Drawing the rest from reference TRBV15 and TRBJ1-4, the complete variable domain is DAMVIQNPRYQVTQFGKPVTLSCSQTLNHNVMYWYQQKSSQAPKLLFHYYDKDFNNEADTPDNFQSRRPNTSFCFLDIRSPGLGDTAMYLCATSGGRAQANEKLFFGSGTQLSVL.